This T cell receptor beta chain is drawn from a study of CD8+ T cells in alopecia areata. Overall study context: Treated patients took oral tofacitinib at 5 to 10 mg twice daily. Severity was scored as percentage of affected scalp area in treated patients.

RNA, once extracted, was reverse transcribed into cDNA for use as the sequencing template. Using immunoSEQ multiplex PCR, the repertoire was profiled, and TCRdb retains in-frame clones only, with some absent. The data show approximately 180,000 clones, approximately 67% seen once. Study observations and caveats: Clonality in the scalp and expanded CD8+ clones ranked among the top 100 were significantly decreased by tofacitinib.

Concerning this clone itself: What it recognizes is unknown.

Treatment described: oral pan-JAK inhibitor, 5-10 mg twice daily. As part of sample collection, lesional scalp punch biopsies and peripheral blood were taken from alopecia areata patients. Germline trimming cut 0 bases from V and 0 bases from J; bases unmatched to any gene: 3. The CDR3 is made up of 17 amino acids. The germline gives CDR1 SGDLS, CDR2 YYNGEE. The chain couples TRBV9 to TRBJ2-2; 9 bases are a match to TRBD2. The sequenced sample was CD4+ T cells sorted from blood, obtained between weeks 47 and 50, from a patient treated with tofacitinib. The TCR originated in a human donor with alopecia areata. The CDR3 region is CASSVGSGGPNTGELFF. CDR3 in DNA: TGTGCCAGCAGCGTAGGTAGCGGGGGTCCGAACACCGGGGAGCTGTTTTTT.